Following are 25 T cell receptor beta chains from one sample sequenced in a study of blood T cell repertoires in COVID-19. Profiled with immunoSEQ multiplex PCR; TCRdb holds only in-frame clones, not every one. The data show roughly 160,000 clones, with approximately 79% seen just once and 3% held by the top ten. The sequencing input was peripheral blood. These TCRs come from a woman aged 80 or older with acute or convalescent COVID-19.

This clone was recorded once. J is TRBJ1-4 and V is TRBV7-6; D is possibly TRBD1 (5 bases). CDR3 length: 17 residues. The V end was cut by 5 bases, the J end by 8 bases, with 24 bases between. From germline, CDR1 is SGHVS and CDR2 FNYEAQ. The CDR3 sequence is CASSPSSVGGGREKLFF. The CDR3, as DNA: TGTGCCAGCAGCCCCTCCTCCGTCGGCGGGGGGAGGGAAAAACTGTTTTTT.

This chain links TRBV28 with TRBJ2-1; D may be TRBD2 (7 bases). Trimming took off 3 bases at V and 5 bases at J, with 11 bases between the two ends. There are 14 residues in the CDR3. The germline CDR1 and CDR2 sequences are MDHEN and SYDVKM. The CDR3 spells CASSFGGRNNEQFF. For the CDR3, the DNA is TGTGCCAGCAGTTTCGGGGGGCGCAACAATGAGCAGTTCTTC.

This clone was observed a single time. The V call is TRBV9, the J call TRBJ1-1, with TRBD1 as a possible D gene (5 bases). Germline CDR1 is SGDLS and CDR2 is YYNGEE. The V and J ends lost 2 bases and 0 bases respectively, with 11 bases between them. The CDR3 totals 15 residues. The CDR3 DNA follows: TGTGCCAGCAGCGTCGGGGGGGTAATGAACACTGAAGCTTTCTTT. Translating it yields CASSVGGVMNTEAFF. Combining the CDR3 with reference TRBV9 and TRBJ1-1 gives the whole variable domain DSGVTQTPKHLITATGQRVTLRCSPRSGDLSVYWYQQSLDQGLQFLIQYYNGEERAKGNILERFSAQQFPDLHSELNLSSLELGDSALYFCASSVGGVMNTEAFFGQGTRLTVV.

This chain links TRBV27 with TRBJ1-1, with 9 bases identical to TRBD1. The CDR3 runs to 14 residues. Germline assignment: CDR1 MNHEY and CDR2 SMNVEV (reference sequence). The ends lost 4 bases at V and 1 base at J; junction bases unmatched: 1. CDR3 in DNA: TGTGCCAGCAGTTCGGACAGGGGGAACACTGAAGCTTTCTTT. It translates to CASSSDRGNTEAFF.

The V call is TRBV6-5, the J call TRBJ1-3; unclear D gene. There are 15 residues in the CDR3. Deletions cut 7 bases from V and 2 bases from J, with 15 bases between. Germline CDR1 reads MNHEY; CDR2 reads SVGAGI. CDR3: CASIGGWVAGNTIYF. The CDR3, as DNA: TGTGCCAGCATCGGAGGGTGGGTCGCTGGAAACACCATATATTTT.

The V gene is TRBV6-5, the J gene TRBJ1-1, with a possible D match to TRBD1 (5 bases). Trimming left V 5 bases short and J 6 bases short, with 10 bases between. The CDR3 runs 12 residues. Germline CDR1 is MNHEY and CDR2 is SVGAGI. The CDR3, as DNA: TGTGCCAGCAGTCCAGGGATCTCTGAAGCTTTCTTT. Amino acids: CASSPGISEAFF.

This chain connects TRBV29-1 to TRBJ2-1; 12 nucleotides agree with TRBD2. Germline CDR1 and CDR2: SQVTM and ANQGSEA. J lost 4 bases, V lost 7 bases, and 11 bases had no gene match. There are 16 residues in the CDR3. CDR3 nucleotide sequence: TGCAGCGGCAAACCGGGACTAGCGGGCTTATACAATGAGCAGTTCTTC. Translation: CSGKPGLAGLYNEQFF.

The rearrangement joins TRBV24-1 to TRBJ2-1; 10 bases agree with TRBD2. This CDR3 has 15 amino acids. Germline V CDR1 and CDR2: KGHDR, SFDVKD. V lost 4 bases to trimming and J lost 5 bases; unmatched junction nucleotides: 4. CDR3 sequence reads: CATSDQGLADNEQFF. In DNA form, the CDR3 reads TGTGCCACCAGTGACCAAGGACTAGCGGACAATGAGCAGTTCTTC.

The V gene is TRBV24-1, the J gene TRBJ2-1; 10 bases are a match to TRBD1. The CDR3 extends over 15 amino acids. Germline V lookup: CDR1 KGHDR, CDR2 SFDVKD. The trim removed 7 bases at V and 9 bases at J, leaving 11 bases unmatched. The CDR3 nucleotides are TGTGCCACCAGCCCGACAGGGGGCGAGTTAGGTGAGCAGTTCTTC. As protein: CATSPTGGELGEQFF.

The J gene is TRBJ2-1, the V gene TRBV2; 8 bases are a match to TRBD1. The CDR3 contains 15 residues. Germline V gives CDR1 SNHLY, CDR2 FYNNEI. Trimming removed 5 bases from V and 8 bases from J; junction bases left unmatched: 11. The CDR3 sequence is CASSTRTGIWDEQFF. The DNA of the CDR3 is TGTGCCAGCAGTACCAGGACAGGGATATGGGATGAGCAGTTCTTC.

This CDR3 reads CASSNGLSYEQYF. In nucleotides, the CDR3 is TGTGCCAGCAGCAACGGACTGAGCTACGAGCAGTACTTC. J is TRBJ2-7 and V is TRBV6-5; D perhaps matches TRBD2 (5 bases). The length of the CDR3 is 13 residues. Germline values: CDR1 MNHEY, CDR2 SVGAGI. V dropped 6 bases and J dropped 3 bases, with 12 bases sitting between them.

This clone has more than one count but fewer than ten. V usage is TRBV7-7 and J usage is TRBJ2-5; possibly TRBD1 for D (6 bases). V was cut by 5 bases and J by 5 bases, with 12 bases left in between. In germline, CDR1 is SSHAT, CDR2 FNYEAQ (reference sequence). CDR3 length: 13 residues. CDR3 sequence (DNA): TGTGCCAGCAGCCCAGGGGCGAGGGAGACCCAGTACTTC. Protein sequence: CASSPGARETQYF.

The chain combines TRBV10-3 with TRBJ2-7; D perhaps matches TRBD2 (5 bases). Germline V gene data show CDR1 as ENHRY and CDR2 as SYGVKD. This CDR3 has 14 amino acids. Deletions cut 7 bases from V and 2 bases from J, with 15 bases between. CDR3: CAIKEEAEAYEQYF. For the CDR3, the DNA is TGTGCCATCAAGGAGGAAGCAGAAGCCTACGAGCAGTACTTC.

V and J are TRBV13 and TRBJ2-5; 12 bases map to TRBD1. The CDR3 is 17 residues long. The germline CDR1 and CDR2 sequences are PRHDT and FYEKMQ (reference sequence). J was trimmed by 4 bases and V by 2 bases; bases with no gene match: 8. The CDR3 sequence: CASSLYFGTGGLETQYF. The CDR3 DNA reads as TGTGCCAGCAGCTTATATTTCGGGACAGGGGGCTTAGAGACCCAGTACTTC.

The CDR3 DNA follows: TGTGCCAGCTCACCAGGGACTAGTGGCGATGAGCAGTTCTTC. Protein: CASSPGTSGDEQFF. The chain uses TRBV18 and TRBJ2-1, with 8 nucleotides matching TRBD2. The CDR3 extends over 14 amino acids. Trimming removed 2 bases from V and 8 bases from J; junction bases left unmatched: 5. Germline loops: CDR1 KGHSH, CDR2 LQKENI.

The CDR3 DNA follows: TGTGCCAGCAGCCCAAGAATAGGGGGTGGCTATGGCTACACCTTC. It yields the protein CASSPRIGGGYGYTF. The genes are TRBV9 and TRBJ1-2; perhaps TRBD1 as D (6 bases). The CDR3 extends over 15 amino acids. Germline V lookup: CDR1 SGDLS, CDR2 YYNGEE. V shed 4 bases and J shed 4 bases, with 17 bases lying between them.

This clone was counted a few times. This rearrangement joins TRBV4-2 to TRBJ2-7, with 10 bases that match TRBD2. The V and J ends lost 4 bases and 0 bases, in that order; junction bases with no gene match: 6. CDR3 length equals 16 residues. Per germline, CDR1 LGHNA and CDR2 YNFKEQ. DNA of the CDR3: TGTGCCAGCAGCCTCCTAGCGGGGGATAGCTCCTACGAGCAGTACTTC. It codes for CASSLLAGDSSYEQYF.

CDR3 protein: CASSIHDRAADTQYF. CDR3 coding DNA: TGTGCCAGCAGCATCCACGACCGAGCGGCAGATACGCAGTATTTT. The chain has TRBV9 and TRBJ2-3; a weak D match, TRBD2 (5 bases). V was pared by 4 bases and J by 4 bases, with 16 bases between. The germline V gene encodes CDR1 SGDLS and CDR2 YYNGEE. The CDR3 runs to 15 residues.

The rearrangement uses TRBV5-1 and TRBJ2-3; the D gene is possibly TRBD2 (6 bases). The V gene's germline CDR1 is SGHRS and CDR2 YFSETQ. Deletions cut 5 bases from V and 3 bases from J, with 19 bases between. The CDR3 has 16 residues. The CDR3 region is CASSLSTGLMTDTQYF. The CDR3 bases are TGCGCCAGCAGTTTATCGACGGGACTCATGACAGATACGCAGTATTTT.

This clone was seen just once. CDR3: CASSYGLGGNTETQYF. In DNA form, the CDR3 reads TGTGCCAGCAGTTACGGGCTGGGAGGGAACACAGAGACCCAGTACTTC. This sequence joins TRBV6-2 or TRBV6-3 and TRBJ2-5; TRBD2 aligns across 7 bases. V lost 2 bases to trimming and J lost 4 bases; unmatched junction nucleotides: 10. The CDR3 has 16 amino acids. Germline loops: CDR1 MNHEY, CDR2 SVGEGT.

This chain uses TRBV2 with TRBJ1-1; 10 bases line up with TRBD1. Per germline, CDR1 SNHLY and CDR2 FYNNEI. The CDR3 is made up of 12 amino acids. V lost 9 bases to trimming and J lost 4 bases; unmatched junction nucleotides: 2. In DNA form, the CDR3 reads TGTGCCAGGAGGACAGGGGGCACTGAAGCTTTCTTT. This translates into CARRTGGTEAFF.

This clone was counted once. The V gene is TRBV21-1, the J gene TRBJ1-2. TRBV21-1 is listed as a pseudogene. The CDR3 extends over 14 amino acids. CDR3 DNA sequence: TGTGCCAGCAGCCATCCACGGGGTAACTATGGCTACACCTTC. Translation: CASSHPRGNYGYTF.

V is TRBV10-3 and J is TRBJ2-7; 12 nucleotides agree with TRBD2. Germline assignment: CDR1 ENHRY and CDR2 SYGVKD. There are 16 residues in the CDR3. V shed 3 bases, J shed 2 bases, and the junction held 5 bases outside the gene matches. The CDR3 DNA is TGTGCCATCAGTGACCCAGGACTAGCGGGAACCTACGAGCAGTACTTC. This codes for CAISDPGLAGTYEQYF.

CDR3 in amino acids: CASSVWEGSGEQYF. The CDR3 nucleotides are TGTGCCAGCAGTGTTTGGGAAGGGAGCGGCGAGCAGTACTTC. V gene TRBV2 combines with J gene TRBJ2-7; a weak D match, TRBD2 (5 bases). CDR1 is SNHLY, CDR2 FYNNEI, per germline. This CDR3 is 14 amino acids long. Trimming cost V 4 bases and J 6 bases, with 16 bases left between them.

J is TRBJ2-5 and V is TRBV7-2; 14 positions match TRBD2. Germline V gene sequence: CDR1 SGHTA, CDR2 FQGNSA. The CDR3 has 19 amino acids. After removal of 5 bases from V and 6 bases from J, the junction contained 17 bases not matched to a gene. DNA of the CDR3: TGTGCCAGCAGCCTCTCCGGGACTAGCGGGAGAGCGGGTCGGAAGACCCAGTACTTC. Translated, it gives CASSLSGTSGRAGRKTQYF.